This T cell receptor (beta chain) was observed in a study of siplizumab effects on memory and regulatory T cells. J gave up 7 bases and V 8 bases, and 10 bases lay outside the gene matches. This CDR3 has 13 amino acids. Germline V lookup: CDR1 LNHDA, CDR2 SQIVND (reference sequence). The data were produced by immunoSEQ multiplex PCR, yet TCRdb's version contains in-frame clones alone and is incomplete. The data contain 100,000 to 120,000 clones, 92% of them seen just once; the ten biggest clones take up 1% to 1.5%. The gene calls are TRBV19 and TRBJ1-1, with TRBD1 identical over 7 bases. The sequencing input was CD4+ T cells sorted from blood. The sequence was collected from a human donor in good health. For the CDR3, the DNA is TGTGCCAGTGGGAACTTCTGGACAGGTGAAGCTTTCTTT. Amino acids: CASGNFWTGEAFF.